The clone carrying this T cell receptor (beta chain) has at least ten counts. The data derive from a study of early T cells in non-severe SARS-CoV-2 infection. TCRdb analysed the 5' RACE reads with MiXCR anew, one entry per CDR3 protein. The sample contains approximately 52,000 distinct CDR3 sequences, just under 15% of which appear only once. The CDR3 loop spans 15 amino acids. The trim removed 5 bases at V and 4 bases at J, leaving 11 bases unmatched. Per germline, CDR1 ENHRY and CDR2 SYGVKD. Sequenced here: whole blood, sampled at baseline. The origin of this receptor is an adult who was a healthcare worker with PCR-confirmed SARS-CoV-2 infection or an uninfected control (not recorded which). V usage is TRBV10-3 and J usage is TRBJ2-7; 7 bases fit TRBD1. The CDR3 spells CAISSPSGGDYEQYF. CDR3 sequence (DNA): TGTGCCATCAGTTCCCCTTCAGGGGGAGATTACGAGCAGTACTTC.